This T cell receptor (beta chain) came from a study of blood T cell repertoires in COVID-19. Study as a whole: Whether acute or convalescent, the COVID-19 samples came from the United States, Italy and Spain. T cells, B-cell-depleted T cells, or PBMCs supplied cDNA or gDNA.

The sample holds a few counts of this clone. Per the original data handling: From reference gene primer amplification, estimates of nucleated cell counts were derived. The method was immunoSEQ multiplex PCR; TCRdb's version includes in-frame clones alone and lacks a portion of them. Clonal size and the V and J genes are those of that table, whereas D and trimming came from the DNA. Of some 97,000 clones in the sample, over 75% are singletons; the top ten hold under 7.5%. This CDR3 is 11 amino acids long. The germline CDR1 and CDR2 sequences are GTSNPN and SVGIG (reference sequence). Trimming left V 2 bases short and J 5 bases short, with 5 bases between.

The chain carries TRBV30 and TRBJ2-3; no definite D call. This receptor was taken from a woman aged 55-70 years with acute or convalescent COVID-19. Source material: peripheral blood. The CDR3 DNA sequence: TGTGCCTGGAGTCCCGGAGATACGCAGTATTTT. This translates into CAWSPGDTQYF.